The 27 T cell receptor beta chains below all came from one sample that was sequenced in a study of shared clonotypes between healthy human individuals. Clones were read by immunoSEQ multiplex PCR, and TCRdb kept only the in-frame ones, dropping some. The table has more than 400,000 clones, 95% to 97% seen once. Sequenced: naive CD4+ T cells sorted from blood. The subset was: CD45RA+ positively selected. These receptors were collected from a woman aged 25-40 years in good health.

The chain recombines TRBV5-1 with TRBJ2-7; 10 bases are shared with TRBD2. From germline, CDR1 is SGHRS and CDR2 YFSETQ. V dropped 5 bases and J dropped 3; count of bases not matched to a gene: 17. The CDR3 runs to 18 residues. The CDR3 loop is CASRAALAGVASHYEQYF. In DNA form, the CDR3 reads TGCGCCAGCAGGGCGGCTCTAGCGGGGGTAGCGTCCCACTACGAGCAGTACTTC.

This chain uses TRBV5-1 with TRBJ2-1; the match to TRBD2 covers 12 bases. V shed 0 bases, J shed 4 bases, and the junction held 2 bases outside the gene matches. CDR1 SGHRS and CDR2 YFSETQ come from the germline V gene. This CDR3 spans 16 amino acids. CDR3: CASSLALAGGYNEQFF. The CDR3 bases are TGCGCCAGCAGCTTGGCTCTAGCGGGAGGGTACAATGAGCAGTTCTTC.

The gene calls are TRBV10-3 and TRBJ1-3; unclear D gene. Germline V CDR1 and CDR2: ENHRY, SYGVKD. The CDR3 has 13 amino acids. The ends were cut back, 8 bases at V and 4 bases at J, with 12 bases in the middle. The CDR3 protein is CAISRAGGNTIYF. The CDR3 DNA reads TGTGCCATCTCGAGGGCTGGGGGAAACACCATATATTTT.

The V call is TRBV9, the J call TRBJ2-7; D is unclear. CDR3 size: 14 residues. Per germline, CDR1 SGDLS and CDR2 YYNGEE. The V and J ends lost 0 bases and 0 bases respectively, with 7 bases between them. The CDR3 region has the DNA TGTGCCAGCAGCGTAGCTGGCATCTCCTACGAGCAGTACTTC. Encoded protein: CASSVAGISYEQYF.

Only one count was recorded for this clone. CDR3 residues: CSVVRQYEQYF. The CDR3, as DNA: TGCAGCGTTGTAAGACAGTACGAGCAGTACTTC. V gene TRBV29-1 combines with J gene TRBJ2-7, with TRBD1 as a possible D gene (5 bases). The CDR3 is made up of 11 amino acids. Germline V gene lookup returns CDR1 SQVTM and CDR2 ANQGSEA. V shed 4 bases and J shed 4 bases, with 8 bases lying between them.

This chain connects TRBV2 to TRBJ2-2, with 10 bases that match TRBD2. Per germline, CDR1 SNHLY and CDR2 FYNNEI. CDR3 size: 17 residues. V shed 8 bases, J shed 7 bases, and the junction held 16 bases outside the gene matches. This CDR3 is CASSKQGLAGDGGELFF. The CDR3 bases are TGTGCCAGCTCAAAACAGGGGCTAGCGGGAGACGGCGGGGAGCTGTTTTTT.

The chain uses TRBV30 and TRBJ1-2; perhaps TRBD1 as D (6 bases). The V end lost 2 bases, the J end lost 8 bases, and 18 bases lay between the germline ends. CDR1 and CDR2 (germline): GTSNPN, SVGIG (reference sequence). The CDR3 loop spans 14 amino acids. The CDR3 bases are TGTGCCTGGAGTCCCGGGACACCGGCGAGAGGCTACACCTTC. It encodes CAWSPGTPARGYTF.

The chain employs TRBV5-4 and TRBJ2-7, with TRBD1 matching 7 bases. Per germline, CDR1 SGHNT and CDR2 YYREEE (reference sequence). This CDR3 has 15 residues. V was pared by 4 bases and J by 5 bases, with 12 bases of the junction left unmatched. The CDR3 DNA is TGTGCCAGCAGCATTTACAGGGGCCCGTCGGACGAGCAGTACTTC. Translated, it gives CASSIYRGPSDEQYF.

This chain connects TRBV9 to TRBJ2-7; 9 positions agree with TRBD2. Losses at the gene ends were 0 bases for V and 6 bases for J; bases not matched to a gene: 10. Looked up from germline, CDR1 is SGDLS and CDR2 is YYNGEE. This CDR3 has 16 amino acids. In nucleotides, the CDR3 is TGTGCCAGCAGCGTAGGTTCTAGCGGGACCCTAGGCGAGCAGTACTTC. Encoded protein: CASSVGSSGTLGEQYF. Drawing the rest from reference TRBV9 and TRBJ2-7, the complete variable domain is DSGVTQTPKHLITATGQRVTLRCSPRSGDLSVYWYQQSLDQGLQFLIQYYNGEERAKGNILERFSAQQFPDLHSELNLSSLELGDSALYFCASSVGSSGTLGEQYFGPGTRLTVT.

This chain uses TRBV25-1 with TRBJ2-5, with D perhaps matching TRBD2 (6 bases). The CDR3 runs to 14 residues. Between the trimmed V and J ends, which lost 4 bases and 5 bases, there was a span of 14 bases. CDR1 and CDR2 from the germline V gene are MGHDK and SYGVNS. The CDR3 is CASSGPRRGETQYF. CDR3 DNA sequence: TGTGCCAGCAGTGGGCCGCGCCGGGGGGAGACCCAGTACTTC.

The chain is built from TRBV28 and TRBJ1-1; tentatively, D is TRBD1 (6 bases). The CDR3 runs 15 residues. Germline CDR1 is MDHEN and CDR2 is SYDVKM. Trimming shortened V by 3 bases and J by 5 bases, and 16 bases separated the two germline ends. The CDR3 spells CASSFPGGRGTEAFF. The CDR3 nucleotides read TGTGCCAGCAGTTTCCCCGGGGGGCGAGGGACTGAAGCTTTCTTT.

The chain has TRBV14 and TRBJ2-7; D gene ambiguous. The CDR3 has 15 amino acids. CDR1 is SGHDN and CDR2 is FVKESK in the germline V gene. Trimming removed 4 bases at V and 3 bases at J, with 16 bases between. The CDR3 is CASSPVKRPHYEQYF. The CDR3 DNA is TGTGCCAGCAGCCCAGTTAAGCGACCTCACTACGAGCAGTACTTC.

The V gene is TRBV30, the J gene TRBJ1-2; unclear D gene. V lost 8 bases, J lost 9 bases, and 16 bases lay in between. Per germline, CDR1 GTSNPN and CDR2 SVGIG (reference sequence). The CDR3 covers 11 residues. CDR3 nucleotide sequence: TGTGCCCTTATGTTGGGTAGAAGCTACACCTTC. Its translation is CALMLGRSYTF.

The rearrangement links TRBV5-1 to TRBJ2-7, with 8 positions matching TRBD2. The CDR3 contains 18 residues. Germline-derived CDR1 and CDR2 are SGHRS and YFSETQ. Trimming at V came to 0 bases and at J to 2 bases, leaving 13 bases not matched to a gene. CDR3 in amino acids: CASSLDSGSILIAYEQYF. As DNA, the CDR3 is TGCGCCAGCAGCTTGGACAGCGGGAGTATTCTCATAGCCTACGAGCAGTACTTC.

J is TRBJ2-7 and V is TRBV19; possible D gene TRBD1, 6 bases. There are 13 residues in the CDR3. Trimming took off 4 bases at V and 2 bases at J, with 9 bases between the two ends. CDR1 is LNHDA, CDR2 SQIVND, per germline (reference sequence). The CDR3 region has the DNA TGTGCCAGTAGTACAACAGGGACCTACGAGCAGTACTTC. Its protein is CASSTTGTYEQYF.

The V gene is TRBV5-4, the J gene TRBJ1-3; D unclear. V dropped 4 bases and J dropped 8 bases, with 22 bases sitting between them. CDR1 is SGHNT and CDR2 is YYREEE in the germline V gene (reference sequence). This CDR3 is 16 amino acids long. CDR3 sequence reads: CASSLDNRAPSDTIYF. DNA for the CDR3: TGTGCCAGCAGCCTCGATAACCGGGCCCCGTCGGACACCATATATTTT.

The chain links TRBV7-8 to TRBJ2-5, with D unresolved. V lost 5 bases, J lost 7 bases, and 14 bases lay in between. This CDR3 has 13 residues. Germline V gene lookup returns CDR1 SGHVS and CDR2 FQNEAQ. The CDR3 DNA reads TGTGCCAGCAGCCTTGGACGCGCCGGGACCCAGTACTTC. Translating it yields CASSLGRAGTQYF.

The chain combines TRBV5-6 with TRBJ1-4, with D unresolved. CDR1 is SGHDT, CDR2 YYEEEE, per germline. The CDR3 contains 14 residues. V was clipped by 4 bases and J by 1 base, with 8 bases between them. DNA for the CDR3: TGTGCCAGCAGCCCGCTGGGAACTAATGAAAAACTGTTTTTT. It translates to CASSPLGTNEKLFF.

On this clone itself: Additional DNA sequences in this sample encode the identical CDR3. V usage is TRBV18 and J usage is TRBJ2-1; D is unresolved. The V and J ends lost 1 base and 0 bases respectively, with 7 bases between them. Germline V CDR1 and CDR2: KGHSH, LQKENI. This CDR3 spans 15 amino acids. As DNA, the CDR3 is TGTGCCAGCTCACCACTAGAGAGCTCCTACAATGAGCAGTTCTTC. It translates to CASSPLESSYNEQFF.

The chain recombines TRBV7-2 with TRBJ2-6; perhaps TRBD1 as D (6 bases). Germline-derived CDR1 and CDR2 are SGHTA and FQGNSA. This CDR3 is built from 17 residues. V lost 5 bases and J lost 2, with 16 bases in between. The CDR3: CASSISSRTAGANVLTF. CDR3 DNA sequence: TGTGCCAGCAGCATTAGCTCTAGGACAGCTGGGGCCAACGTCCTGACTTTC.

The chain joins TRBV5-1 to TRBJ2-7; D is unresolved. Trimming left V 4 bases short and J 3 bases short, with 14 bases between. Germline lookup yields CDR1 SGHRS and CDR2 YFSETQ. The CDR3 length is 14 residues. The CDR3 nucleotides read TGCGCCAGCAGCCCCCTCTCCGTAGTCTACGAGCAGTACTTC. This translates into CASSPLSVVYEQYF.

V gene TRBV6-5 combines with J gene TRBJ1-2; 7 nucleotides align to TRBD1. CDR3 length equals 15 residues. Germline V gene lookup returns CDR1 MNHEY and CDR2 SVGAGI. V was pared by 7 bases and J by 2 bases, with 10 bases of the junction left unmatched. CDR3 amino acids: CASTPDRNNNYGYTF. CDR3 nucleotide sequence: TGTGCCAGCACCCCGGACAGGAATAACAACTATGGCTACACCTTC.

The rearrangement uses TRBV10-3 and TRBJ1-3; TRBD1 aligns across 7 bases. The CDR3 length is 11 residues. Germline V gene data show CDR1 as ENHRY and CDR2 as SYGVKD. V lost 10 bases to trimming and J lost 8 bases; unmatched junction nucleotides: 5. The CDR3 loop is CATRGSYTIYF. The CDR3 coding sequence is TGTGCCACCAGGGGGAGTTACACCATATATTTT.

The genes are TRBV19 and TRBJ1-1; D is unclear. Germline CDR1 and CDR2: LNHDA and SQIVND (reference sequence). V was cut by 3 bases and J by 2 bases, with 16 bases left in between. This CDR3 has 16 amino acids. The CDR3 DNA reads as TGTGCCAGTAGTATCGGCTCCCTCACCTTTAACACTGAAGCTTTCTTT. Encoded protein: CASSIGSLTFNTEAFF.

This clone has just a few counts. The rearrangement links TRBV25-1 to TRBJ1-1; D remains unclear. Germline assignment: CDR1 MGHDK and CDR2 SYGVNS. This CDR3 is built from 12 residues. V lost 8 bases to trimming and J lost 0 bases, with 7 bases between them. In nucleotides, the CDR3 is TGTGCCAGCGGAATCATGAACACTGAAGCTTTCTTT. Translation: CASGIMNTEAFF.

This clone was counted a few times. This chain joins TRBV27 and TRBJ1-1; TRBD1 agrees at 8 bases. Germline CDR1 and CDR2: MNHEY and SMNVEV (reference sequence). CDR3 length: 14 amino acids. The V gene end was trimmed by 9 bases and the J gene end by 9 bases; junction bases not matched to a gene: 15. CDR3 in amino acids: CASAGTGIPRQAFF. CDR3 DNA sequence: TGTGCCAGTGCCGGGACAGGTATCCCCAGGCAAGCTTTCTTT.

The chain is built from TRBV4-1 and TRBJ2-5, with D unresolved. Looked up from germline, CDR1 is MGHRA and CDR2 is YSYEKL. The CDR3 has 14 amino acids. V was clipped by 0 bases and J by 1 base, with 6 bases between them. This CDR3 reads CASSQEGFQETQYF. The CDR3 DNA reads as TGCGCCAGCAGCCAAGAGGGGTTCCAAGAGACCCAGTACTTC.